This T cell receptor beta chain emerged from a study of immune evolution from preneoplasia to lung adenocarcinoma. Sequenced by immunoSEQ multiplex PCR; TCRdb stores in-frame clones only, minus some. The table shows around 4,500 clones, with roughly 80% occurring only once. Sequences were obtained from FFPE adjacent normal lung tissue. The receptor's source is a person aged 65-85 years with lung adenocarcinoma.

CDR3 amino acids: CASSLRTTNEKLFF. The CDR3 DNA reads TGTGCCAGCAGCTTAAGAACTACTAATGAAAAACTGTTTTTT. The V and J genes are TRBV13 and TRBJ1-4; D gene ambiguous. Germline V gives CDR1 PRHDT, CDR2 FYEKMQ (reference sequence). The CDR3 length is 14 residues. Trimming shortened V by 2 bases and J by 2 bases, and 6 bases separated the two germline ends.